This T cell receptor beta chain was sequenced during a study of blood T cell repertoires in COVID-19. Sequenced by immunoSEQ multiplex PCR; TCRdb stores in-frame clones only, minus some. The table includes 150,000 to 200,000 clones, around 81% detected once. V was trimmed by 7 bases and J by 2 bases, leaving 12 bases between them. CDR1 is MNHEY and CDR2 is SVGAGI in the germline V gene. This CDR3 region has 15 residues. This clone was recorded a few times. V is TRBV6-5 and J is TRBJ2-6; weak D call: TRBD1 (6 bases). The sample was peripheral blood. The clonotype comes from a man between 60 and 70 years old with active or convalescent COVID-19. The CDR3 DNA reads TGTGCCAGCACCAGGGGAGACACTGGGGCCAACGTCCTGACTTTC. This codes for CASTRGDTGANVLTF.